Presented here are 10 T cell receptor beta chains from one specimen sequenced in a study of blood T cell repertoires in COVID-19. The assay was immunoSEQ multiplex PCR, and TCRdb's table has in-frame clones only and misses some. The data show 280,000 or so clones, 85% seen once. The sample comprised PBMCs or T cells enriched from blood (not recorded which). Receptors were obtained from a woman in her forties or fifties who had recovered from COVID-19.

This sequence joins TRBV6-5 and TRBJ1-5; D is unclear. CDR1 and CDR2 (germline): MNHEY, SVGAGI. V gave up 2 bases and J gave up 5 bases, with 7 bases separating them. The CDR3 runs 13 residues. CDR3 amino acids: CASSYSTHQPQHF. For the CDR3, the DNA is TGTGCCAGCAGTTACAGCACTCATCAGCCCCAGCATTTT.

This chain links TRBV3-1 (or the pseudogene TRBV3-2) with TRBJ1-1; D not resolved. Trimming stripped 0 bases from V and 4 bases from J, with 15 bases between. Germline CDR1 is LGHDT and CDR2 is YNNKEL (reference sequence). This CDR3 region has 16 residues. This chain's CDR3 is CASSQDPRGGITEAFF. The CDR3 DNA is TGTGCCAGCAGCCAAGACCCCAGAGGAGGGATCACTGAAGCTTTCTTT.

The gene calls are TRBV5-1 and TRBJ2-7; a possible D gene is TRBD2 (6 bases). Germline V gene data show CDR1 as SGHRS and CDR2 as YFSETQ. The CDR3 consists of 15 residues. The V end lost 2 bases, the J end lost 0 bases, and 12 bases lay between the germline ends. CDR3 protein: CASSLGLLPSYEQYF. The CDR3 coding sequence is TGCGCCAGCAGCTTAGGACTACTACCCTCCTACGAGCAGTACTTC.

This chain uses TRBV2 with TRBJ1-2; no reliable D call. CDR3 length: 13 residues. Germline V lookup: CDR1 SNHLY, CDR2 FYNNEI. V lost 4 bases and J lost 0, with 6 bases in between. CDR3 sequence reads: CASSGTANYGYTF. The CDR3 DNA is TGTGCCAGCAGTGGAACAGCTAACTATGGCTACACCTTC.

CDR3 amino acids: CASSQAATSGRTTDTQYF. The CDR3 bases are TGCGCCAGCAGCCAAGCCGCAACTAGCGGGAGGACAACAGATACGCAGTATTTT. The chain couples TRBV4-3 to TRBJ2-3; 12 nucleotides line up with TRBD2. This CDR3 has 18 amino acids. Germline V CDR1 and CDR2: LGHNA, YSLEER. The ends lost 1 base at V and 3 bases at J; junction bases unmatched: 8.

The chain carries TRBV5-6 and TRBJ2-3; D may be TRBD1 (6 bases). Trimming removed 5 bases at V and 3 bases at J, with 19 bases between. The CDR3 sequence is 16 residues long. Germline V gives CDR1 SGHDT, CDR2 YYEEEE. CDR3 nucleotide sequence: TGTGCCAGCAGGCGGCAGGGCAGGGGTTGGACAGATACGCAGTATTTT. It specifies CASRRQGRGWTDTQYF.

V is TRBV2 and J is TRBJ1-2; D is perhaps TRBD1 (6 bases). The V end lost 1 base, the J end lost 7 bases, and 10 bases lay between the germline ends. Per the germline V gene, CDR1 is SNHLY and CDR2 is FYNNEI. The CDR3 totals 13 residues. CDR3 nucleotides: TGTGCCAGCAGTGAAGGCAGGACAGTTGGCTACACCTTC. Residues: CASSEGRTVGYTF.

The chain carries TRBV28 and TRBJ1-2; unclear D gene. CDR1 and CDR2 from the germline V gene are MDHEN and SYDVKM. This CDR3 has 11 residues. V lost 5 bases, J lost 4 bases, and 5 bases lay in between. CDR3 in amino acids: CASSGFYGYTF. The CDR3 DNA is TGTGCCAGCAGTGGCTTCTATGGCTACACCTTC.

J is TRBJ2-5 and V is TRBV7-9; D ambiguous. The length of the CDR3 is 14 residues. In germline, CDR1 is SEHNR, CDR2 FQNEAQ (reference sequence). V lost 1 base and J lost 1, with 7 bases in between. The CDR3 protein is CASSLDRSQETQYF. The CDR3 DNA is TGTGCCAGCAGCTTAGATAGATCCCAAGAGACCCAGTACTTC.

This chain connects TRBV6-5 to TRBJ1-5; 11 nucleotides agree with TRBD1. V shed 4 bases and J 6 bases; nucleotides not matched to a gene: 5. Looked up from germline, CDR1 is MNHEY and CDR2 is SVGAGI. This CDR3 is built from 15 residues. CDR3 DNA: TGTGCCAGCAGTTCGGACAGGGGGCATCTTCAGCCCCAGCATTTT. Protein product: CASSSDRGHLQPQHF.